These 9 T cell receptor beta chains share one sample of origin, sequenced in a study of blood T cell repertoires in COVID-19. TCRdb keeps only in-frame clones here, not all; method: immunoSEQ multiplex PCR. The repertoire includes roughly 280,000 clones, about 89% of them detected once, and about 10% sits in the top ten. What was sequenced was peripheral blood. These receptors were taken from a man between 40 and 49 years old with active or convalescent COVID-19.

The chain has TRBV6-5 and TRBJ2-4; D is possibly TRBD2 (6 bases). The CDR3 contains 15 residues. Per the germline V gene, CDR1 is MNHEY and CDR2 is SVGAGI. The ends were cut back, 6 bases at V and 2 bases at J, with 14 bases in the middle. The DNA for the CDR3 is TGTGCCAGCAGGCCCTCGGGACTTTCCAAAAACATTCAGTACTTC. Translation gives CASRPSGLSKNIQYF.

This clone has more than one count but fewer than ten. The CDR3 DNA is TGTGCCAGCAGTTACTCGACTAGCGGCTCCTACGAGCAGTACTTC. This encodes CASSYSTSGSYEQYF. The V call is TRBV6-5, the J call TRBJ2-7, with TRBD2 matching 9 bases. CDR3 length equals 15 residues. The germline V gene encodes CDR1 MNHEY and CDR2 SVGAGI. V trimming: 0 bases; J trimming: 0 bases; junction bases outside the gene matches: 0.

This clone has just one count. The genes are TRBV4-1 and TRBJ1-2, with 7 bases lining up with TRBD1. CDR1 MGHRA and CDR2 YSYEKL come from the germline V gene. V shed 1 base, J shed 11 bases, and the junction held 1 base outside the gene matches. The CDR3 contains 11 residues. Here the CDR3 reads CASSQGDRYTF. The DNA for the CDR3 is TGCGCCAGCAGCCAAGGGGACAGATACACCTTC.

The chain employs TRBV9 and TRBJ1-1; perhaps TRBD1 as D (5 bases). Germline CDR1 and CDR2: SGDLS and YYNGEE. V was clipped by 0 bases and J by 3 bases, with 12 bases between them. The CDR3 loop spans 15 amino acids. The CDR3 DNA reads TGTGCCAGCAGCGTAGGGGACTTGACAGACACTGAAGCTTTCTTT. This translates into CASSVGDLTDTEAFF.

The V call is TRBV11-3, the J call TRBJ2-1, with 11 bases aligning to TRBD2. The CDR3 sequence is 15 residues long. V lost 1 base and J lost 6; bases outside the gene matches: 2. Germline CDR1 and CDR2: SGHNT and YENEEA. The CDR3 loop reads CASSLVAGGVNEQFF. The CDR3, as DNA: TGTGCCAGCAGCTTAGTAGCGGGAGGGGTCAATGAGCAGTTCTTC.

This clone was seen only a few times. The gene calls are TRBV27 and TRBJ1-2; perhaps TRBD1 as D (5 bases). CDR1 is MNHEY, CDR2 SMNVEV, per germline (reference sequence). V was pared by 0 bases and J by 4 bases, with 6 bases between. This CDR3 contains 13 residues. The CDR3 spells CASSLSGGYGYTF. DNA for the CDR3: TGTGCCAGCAGTTTATCCGGGGGCTATGGCTACACCTTC.

The rearrangement joins TRBV11-2 to TRBJ1-5; D is ambiguous. Germline V lookup: CDR1 SGHAT, CDR2 FQNNGV. The V end lost 2 bases, the J end lost 0 bases, and 14 bases lay between the germline ends. The CDR3 contains 17 residues. CDR3 DNA sequence: TGTGCCAGCAGCTTATGGGCCCTATGGAATAGCAATCAGCCCCAGCATTTT. Its protein is CASSLWALWNSNQPQHF. The full variable domain, completed using reference TRBV11-2 and TRBJ1-5, is EAGVAQSPRYKIIEKRQSVAFWCNPISGHATLYWYQQILGQGPKLLIQFQNNGVVDDSQLPKDRFSAERLKGVDSTLKIQPAKLEDSAVYLCASSLWALWNSNQPQHFGDGTRLSIL.

The gene calls are TRBV3-1 (or the pseudogene TRBV3-2) and TRBJ2-1; 10 bases map to TRBD2. This CDR3 spans 18 amino acids. Germline CDR1 and CDR2: LGHDT and YNNKEL (reference sequence). J gave up 0 bases and V 4 bases, and 9 bases lay outside the gene matches. CDR3 nucleotides: TGTGCCAGCAGCCGTCGACTAGCGGGTATAACCTCCTACAATGAGCAGTTCTTC. The encoded protein is CASSRRLAGITSYNEQFF.

J is TRBJ2-7 and V is TRBV2; tentative D call: TRBD1 (5 bases). V lost 3 bases to trimming and J lost 2 bases, with 8 bases between them. CDR1 is SNHLY and CDR2 is FYNNEI in the germline V gene. The CDR3 sequence is 13 residues long. The DNA for the CDR3 is TGTGCCAGCAGTGAGTTAGGGGCCTACGAGCAGTACTTC. Its protein is CASSELGAYEQYF.